Shown below are 32 T cell receptor beta chains from a single sample sequenced in a study of blood T cell repertoires in COVID-19. TCRdb's table, derived via immunoSEQ multiplex PCR, lists solely in-frame clones and lacks some. The data hold about 260,000 clones, with about nine tenths observed a single time. Sample: peripheral blood. These receptors came from a middle-aged woman who had recovered from COVID-19.

About this clone: The CDR3 ends on some other residue instead of the conserved phenylalanine or tryptophan, so this is likely a read error. The DNA is omitted, as the CDR3 cannot be located on it reliably, and the CDR3 follows TCRdb's listing. The chain has TRBV12-3 or TRBV12-4 and TRBJ1-4. Counting both end residues, the CDR3 totals 9 amino acids. CDR3 residues: CASTWGVGV.

The V call is TRBV9, the J call TRBJ2-1, with 7 bases aligning to TRBD1. CDR3 length: 16 residues. The V and J ends lost 3 bases and 2 bases, in that order; junction bases with no gene match: 8. From germline, CDR1 is SGDLS and CDR2 YYNGEE. CDR3 coding DNA: TGTGCCAGCAGCGCCAGGATGGGACAGACCTACAATGAGCAGTTCTTC. It yields the protein CASSARMGQTYNEQFF.

The V and J genes are TRBV3-1 (or the pseudogene TRBV3-2) and TRBJ1-5; 7 bases are shared with TRBD1. V lost 2 bases, J lost 11 bases, and 18 bases stayed unmatched. The germline V gene encodes CDR1 LGHDT and CDR2 YNNKEL (reference sequence). CDR3 length: 17 amino acids. In nucleotides, the CDR3 is TGTGCCAGCAGCCAAAAAACTGTCGGGGACAGTGGGTTTACCCAGCATTTT. This codes for CASSQKTVGDSGFTQHF.

This clone was detected a few times. The chain carries TRBV15 and TRBJ2-1, with a possible D match to TRBD2 (7 bases). Trimming shortened V by 4 bases and J by 10 bases, and 20 bases separated the two germline ends. The germline V gene has CDR1 LNHNV and CDR2 YYDKDF (reference sequence). The CDR3 is 15 residues long. The CDR3 DNA is TGTGCCACCAGCACCCACCGGGGGGCCGTGCGAGAGCAGTTCTTC. Its translation: CATSTHRGAVREQFF.

The chain uses TRBV6-6 and TRBJ2-4; D remains ambiguous. The CDR3 consists of 14 residues. V lost 7 bases and J 5 bases, leaving 15 bases between the germline ends. The germline CDR1 and CDR2 sequences are MNHNY and SVGAGI (reference sequence). The CDR3: CASTERVAQNIQYF. In DNA form, the CDR3 reads TGTGCCAGCACCGAACGGGTGGCTCAAAACATTCAGTACTTC.

This chain connects TRBV5-1 to TRBJ1-4, with TRBD1 matching 8 bases. V lost 1 base and J lost 3; bases outside the gene matches: 2. The CDR3 runs 15 residues. Germline CDR1 reads SGHRS; CDR2 reads YFSETQ. DNA of the CDR3: TGCGCCAGCAGCTTGCTGACAGGGGCTAATGAAAAACTGTTTTTT. Amino acid sequence: CASSLLTGANEKLFF.

V usage is TRBV18 and J usage is TRBJ1-2; 7 bases line up with TRBD1. The germline CDR1 and CDR2 sequences are KGHSH and LQKENI. CDR3 length: 14 residues. V gave up 3 bases and J gave up 6 bases; unmatched junction bases: 7. CDR3 nucleotides: TGTGCCAGCTCACCTCGTACAGGGGTGGATGGCTACACCTTC. This translates into CASSPRTGVDGYTF.

The chain links TRBV7-9 to TRBJ2-7; 10 bases map to TRBD1. V trimming: 5 bases; J trimming: 5 bases; junction bases outside the gene matches: 9. CDR3 length: 15 residues. The germline gives CDR1 SEHNR, CDR2 FQNEAQ (reference sequence). CDR3 DNA sequence: TGTGCCAGCAGCCCCTCCGGGACAGGGGACAACGAGCAGTACTTC. It is translated as CASSPSGTGDNEQYF.

The rearrangement joins TRBV21-1 to TRBJ2-1; the table's D call, TRBD1, has no DNA check behind it. TRBV21-1 is shown as a pseudogene. The CDR3 totals 19 residues. The CDR3 spells CASSKVGKKGSTGYNEQFF. The CDR3 nucleotides read TGTGCCAGCAGCAAAGTGGGGAAAAAGGGGTCGACAGGGTACAATGAGCAGTTCTTC.

This clone was recorded a few times. V and J are TRBV4-2 and TRBJ2-1, with D possibly being TRBD2 (7 bases). This CDR3 contains 16 residues. Germline CDR1 and CDR2: LGHNA and YNFKEQ. The germline V and J ends were trimmed by 0 bases and 5 bases, with 14 bases remaining between them. Here the CDR3 reads CASSQEMAGAHNEQFF. The CDR3 DNA reads TGTGCCAGCAGCCAAGAGATGGCGGGGGCACACAATGAGCAGTTCTTC.

The CDR3 reads CASSLDTGGVAAFF. The CDR3 nucleotides read TGCGCCAGCAGCTTGGATACAGGGGGGGTCGCGGCTTTCTTT. J is TRBJ1-1 and V is TRBV5-1; 8 bases fit TRBD1. Losses at the gene ends were 0 bases for V and 11 bases for J; bases not matched to a gene: 9. Germline V lookup: CDR1 SGHRS, CDR2 YFSETQ. The CDR3 is 14 amino acids.

The rearrangement joins TRBV9 to TRBJ2-3; the match to TRBD1 covers 8 bases. Germline CDR1 SGDLS, CDR2 YYNGEE. V was pared by 0 bases and J by 3 bases, with 15 bases of the junction left unmatched. This CDR3 contains 19 residues. The CDR3 sequence is CASSVGAGGRPGVTDTQYF. The CDR3 nucleotides read TGTGCCAGCAGCGTAGGGGCAGGGGGCCGCCCCGGGGTTACAGATACGCAGTATTTT.

This chain uses TRBV2 with TRBJ2-5, with a weak D call TRBD2 (7 bases). CDR3 length: 16 amino acids. Per the germline V gene, CDR1 is SNHLY and CDR2 is FYNNEI. With 3 bases removed from V and 4 bases from J, the gap between germline ends came to 18 bases. CDR3 loop: CASSEVVGRGLETQYF. CDR3 in DNA: TGTGCCAGCAGTGAGGTAGTCGGGCGGGGGCTAGAGACCCAGTACTTC.

The gene calls are TRBV6-5 and TRBJ2-5, with 7 bases aligning to TRBD2. The ends lost 6 bases at V and 4 bases at J; junction bases unmatched: 5. CDR1 is MNHEY, CDR2 SVGAGI, per germline. The CDR3 consists of 13 residues. CDR3 in DNA: TGTGCCAGCAGGACTAGCTTATCAGAGACCCAGTACTTC. Translation: CASRTSLSETQYF.

The rearrangement joins TRBV6-1 to TRBJ2-1; the D is unclear. This CDR3 is built from 15 residues. Trimming pared 2 bases from V and 0 bases from J, leaving 8 bases between. Germline lookup yields CDR1 MNHNS and CDR2 SASEGT. DNA of the CDR3: TGTGCCAGCAGTGAATGGAGTCTCTCCTACAATGAGCAGTTCTTC. It yields the protein CASSEWSLSYNEQFF.

This CDR3 reads CAISESRGTARRATNEKLFF. CDR3 in DNA: TGTGCCATCAGTGAGTCGCGGGGGACTGCGCGACGCGCAACTAATGAAAAACTGTTTTTT. The chain joins TRBV10-3 to TRBJ1-4, with D possibly TRBD1 on 5 matching bases. CDR1 and CDR2 (germline): ENHRY, SYGVKD. This CDR3 has 20 amino acids. V was clipped by 0 bases and J by 0 bases, with 20 bases between them.

As to this clone: The germline gene is not matched at one end of the junction; a read error may be the cause. The chain uses TRBV7-9 and TRBJ2-2, with 9 positions matching TRBD2. Germline V gene data show CDR1 as SEHNR and CDR2 as FQNEAQ (reference sequence). The CDR3 covers 17 residues. The CDR3 DNA reads TGTGCCACCAGCTTAAGGGAGCGGGGGGCGGGGACCGGGGAGCTGTTTTTT. Encoded protein: CATSLRERGAGTGELFF.

The chain is built from TRBV6-5 and TRBJ2-7, with 10 bases identical to TRBD1. V lost 5 bases to trimming and J lost 6 bases; unmatched junction nucleotides: 7. The germline gives CDR1 MNHEY, CDR2 SVGAGI. CDR3 size: 14 residues. In DNA, the CDR3 is TGTGCCAGCAGTAAGACGACAGGGGGCCTCGAGCAGTACTTC. This codes for CASSKTTGGLEQYF.

V is TRBV2 and J is TRBJ1-6, with D possibly matching TRBD1 (6 bases). V lost 7 bases and J 9 bases, leaving 19 bases between the germline ends. The CDR3 spans 15 residues. The germline V gene encodes CDR1 SNHLY and CDR2 FYNNEI. CDR3 bases: TGTGCCAGCACCCGTTCGGGAACAGGGAGTTCACCCCTCCACTTT. Its translation: CASTRSGTGSSPLHF. Supplemented by reference TRBV2 and TRBJ1-6, the full variable domain reads EPEVTQTPSHQVTQMGQEVILRCVPISNHLYFYWYRQILGQKVEFLVSFYNNEISEKSEIFDDQFSVERPDGSNFTLKIRSTKLEDSAMYFCASTRSGTGSSPLHFGNGTRLTVT.

The chain uses TRBV9 and TRBJ1-1, with 9 positions matching TRBD1. The germline gives CDR1 SGDLS, CDR2 YYNGEE. With 0 bases clipped from V and 3 bases from J, the junction kept 6 bases outside the gene matches. CDR3 length: 16 residues. Written as DNA, the CDR3 is TGTGCCAGCAGCGTAGGGACAGGGGAATCGGACACTGAAGCTTTCTTT. Translated: CASSVGTGESDTEAFF.

The chain joins TRBV9 to TRBJ1-4, with D perhaps matching TRBD1 (5 bases). In germline, CDR1 is SGDLS, CDR2 YYNGEE. The CDR3 loop spans 13 amino acids. V lost 4 bases to trimming and J lost 8 bases, with 12 bases between them. CDR3 DNA: TGTGCCAGCAGCCCGGGAGGGGAGGAAAAACTGTTTTTT. Its translation: CASSPGGEEKLFF.

This chain uses TRBV5-6 with TRBJ1-1; the match to TRBD1 covers 11 bases. The ends lost 4 bases at V and 4 bases at J; junction bases unmatched: 6. Germline assignment: CDR1 SGHDT and CDR2 YYEEEE. The CDR3 has 15 residues. CDR3 bases: TGTGCCAGCAGCAAAGCCGGGACAGGGGGCACTGAAGCTTTCTTT. Translating it yields CASSKAGTGGTEAFF.

This clone was recorded a few times. V and J are TRBV5-1 and TRBJ1-3; D gene uncertain. The CDR3 consists of 16 residues. Trimming cost V 4 bases and J 0 bases, with 14 bases left between them. Per the germline V gene, CDR1 is SGHRS and CDR2 is YFSETQ. Here the CDR3 reads CASSPDPSGSGNTIYF. The CDR3 nucleotides read TGCGCCAGCAGCCCCGACCCCTCAGGCTCTGGAAACACCATATATTTT.

V and J are TRBV5-1 and TRBJ2-3; 11 nucleotides agree with TRBD1. Germline CDR1 is SGHRS and CDR2 is YFSETQ. With V trimmed by 4 bases and J by 4 bases, 8 bases remained unmatched. The CDR3 is made up of 16 amino acids. CDR3 coding DNA: TGCGCCAGCAGCCCTAGGACAGGGGGCATAGCAGATACGCAGTATTTT. Encoded protein: CASSPRTGGIADTQYF. Complete variable domain (other parts from reference TRBV5-1 and TRBJ2-3): KAGVTQTPRYLIKTRGQQVTLSCSPISGHRSVSWYQQTPGQGLQFLFEYFSETQRNKGNFPGRFSGRQFSNSRSEMNVSTLELGDSALYLCASSPRTGGIADTQYFGPGTRLTVL.

The CDR3 region has the DNA TGTGCCTGGAGGAACAGGGTACGGAACACTGAAGCTTTCTTT. Protein sequence: CAWRNRVRNTEAFF. This chain connects TRBV30 to TRBJ1-1; D may be TRBD1 (6 bases). In germline, CDR1 is GTSNPN, CDR2 SVGIG (reference sequence). This CDR3 has 14 residues. With 3 bases removed from V and 1 base from J, the gap between germline ends came to 12 bases.

V and J are TRBV2 and TRBJ1-5; 9 positions match TRBD1. This CDR3 comprises 15 residues. In germline, CDR1 is SNHLY, CDR2 FYNNEI. Germline trimming cut 1 base from V and 9 bases from J; bases unmatched to any gene: 7. The CDR3, as DNA: TGTGCCAGCAGTGAAGAGGGACAGGGAGTAGGGCCCCAGCATTTT. Residues: CASSEEGQGVGPQHF.

This chain links TRBV4-3 with TRBJ2-3; 8 bases are a match to TRBD2. Germline trimming cut 0 bases from V and 3 bases from J; bases unmatched to any gene: 2. Per germline, CDR1 LGHNA and CDR2 YSLEER. The CDR3 runs 15 residues. The CDR3 region is CASSQELADTDTQYF. In DNA, the CDR3 is TGCGCCAGCAGCCAAGAACTAGCGGATACAGATACGCAGTATTTT.

The chain combines TRBV7-2 with TRBJ1-2; 7 positions agree with TRBD1. The germline V gene has CDR1 SGHTA and CDR2 FQGNSA. V gave up 5 bases and J gave up 7 bases; unmatched junction bases: 13. The CDR3 is 15 residues long. The CDR3 here is CASSTPGGRGVGYTF. In DNA form, the CDR3 reads TGTGCCAGCAGCACCCCAGGGGGGAGAGGGGTTGGCTACACCTTC. Full variable domain (missing parts from reference TRBV7-2 and TRBJ1-2): GAGVSQSPSNKVTEKGKDVELRCDPISGHTALYWYRQSLGQGLEFLIYFQGNSAPDKSGLPSDRFSAERTGGSVSTLTIQRTQQEDSAVYLCASSTPGGRGVGYTFGSGTRLTVV.

V and J are TRBV15 and TRBJ1-2; D perhaps matches TRBD1 (5 bases). Germline-derived CDR1 and CDR2 are LNHNV and YYDKDF (reference sequence). With 1 base removed from V and 3 bases from J, the gap between germline ends came to 6 bases. This CDR3 region has 13 residues. The CDR3 DNA reads as TGTGCCACCAGCAGAGGCAGGGACTATGGCTACACCTTC. This encodes CATSRGRDYGYTF.

This clone showed up just once. DNA for the CDR3: TGTGCCAGCAGCTTATCGGACAGGGTGGTTTCTGAAGCTTTCTTT. This translates into CASSLSDRVVSEAFF. The chain links TRBV11-1 to TRBJ1-1, with 8 bases fitting TRBD1. This CDR3 is 15 amino acids long. The V gene's germline CDR1 is SGHAT and CDR2 FQDESV (reference sequence). Trimming cost V 2 bases and J 6 bases; bases outside gene matches: 8. Using reference TRBV11-1 and TRBJ1-1 for the parts outside the CDR3, the full variable domain is EAEVAQSPRYKITEKSQAVAFWCDPISGHATLYWYRQILGQGPELLVQFQDESVVDDSQLPKDRFSAERLKGVDSTLKIQPAELGDSAMYLCASSLSDRVVSEAFFGQGTRLTVV.

The chain combines TRBV5-4 with TRBJ1-2; 8 bases fit TRBD1. The CDR3 contains 15 residues. V shed 4 bases, J shed 3 bases, and the junction held 8 bases outside the gene matches. CDR1 is SGHNT and CDR2 is YYREEE in the germline V gene (reference sequence). CDR3 protein: CASSIRTGIDYGYTF. The CDR3 DNA sequence: TGTGCCAGCAGCATCCGGACAGGGATCGACTATGGCTACACCTTC.

This CDR3 is CASSPGGGSSNTGELFF. The CDR3 coding sequence is TGTGCCAGCAGCCCGGGGGGGGGCAGTTCGAACACCGGGGAGCTGTTTTTT. The V call is TRBV5-4, the J call TRBJ2-2; TRBD2 matches 8 bases. Trimming removed 4 bases from V and 0 bases from J; junction bases left unmatched: 8. CDR1 is SGHNT and CDR2 is YYREEE in the germline V gene (reference sequence). The CDR3 sequence is 17 residues long.